This T cell receptor (beta chain) was sequenced for a study of PD-1 blockade in classical Hodgkin lymphoma. The table came from immunoSEQ multiplex PCR; TCRdb's copy has only in-frame clones and leaves some out. The table shows about 17,000 clones, with 75% to 85% occurring only once. Autologous stem cell transplantation was followed by relapse in every patient, and brentuximab vedotin exposure varied. The V gene's germline CDR1 is SQVTM and CDR2 ANQGSEA. With V trimmed by 7 bases and J by 7 bases, 10 bases remained unmatched. The CDR3 is 14 residues long. Sequencing was performed on peripheral blood mononuclear cells (PBMCs), taken at baseline. The clonotype was recovered from a human donor with classical Hodgkin lymphoma. J is TRBJ2-7 and V is TRBV29-1; 13 nucleotides match TRBD2. As DNA, the CDR3 is TGCAGCGCTGCTAGACTAGCGGGAGGTCATGAGCAGTACTTC. It codes for CSAARLAGGHEQYF.